This is a list of T cell receptor beta chains from one sample in a study of beta chain features in type 1 diabetes. Here immunoSEQ multiplex PCR was the method, and the copy in TCRdb shows in-frame clones only, minus some. Counted here are 970,000 or so clones, 15% to 20% occurring once; the ten biggest clones make up 0.02% to 0.03%. Sequenced input: naive CD4+ T cells from blood. The receptors derive from a young woman in good health. Each CDR3 is given with its conserved first and last residue. Fields, in order: clone size, V gene, D gene, J gene, CDR3 DNA, CDR3 protein. D genes are given only for firm matches. Expanded clones get a size class; other rows say once, few or many, or leave the size out.

clone_size: -
v_call: TRBV28
d_call: -
j_call: TRBJ1-3
cdr3_nt: TGTGCCAGCAGCTCTGACGGGCTAGGGGGAAACACCATATATTTT
cdr3_aa: CASSSDGLGGNTIYF

clone_size: few
v_call: TRBV19
d_call: TRBD1
j_call: TRBJ2-3
cdr3_nt: TGTGCCAGTAATCCACAGGGGAGCACAGATACGCAGTATTTT
cdr3_aa: CASNPQGSTDTQYF

clone_size: -
v_call: TRBV5-1
d_call: -
j_call: TRBJ2-1
cdr3_nt: TGCGCCAGCAGCTTGGCGTCTAGCTCCTACAATGAGCAGTTCTTC
cdr3_aa: CASSLASSSYNEQFF

clone_size: -
v_call: TRBV21-1
d_call: -
j_call: TRBJ1-5
cdr3_nt: TGTGCCAGCAGCAAGAGTCCGCTTTATCAGCCCCAGCATTTT
cdr3_aa: CASSKSPLYQPQHF

clone_size: few
v_call: TRBV28
d_call: -
j_call: TRBJ2-1
cdr3_nt: TGTGCCAGCAGTCTAGTTGGAAATGAGCAGTTCTTC
cdr3_aa: CASSLVGNEQFF

clone_size: few
v_call: TRBV18
d_call: -
j_call: TRBJ1-1
cdr3_nt: TGTGCCAGCTCACAAAACACTGAAGCTTTCTTT
cdr3_aa: CASSQNTEAFF

clone_size: -
v_call: TRBV7-2
d_call: -
j_call: TRBJ1-1
cdr3_nt: TGTGCCAGCAGCGACGGACAGCCGATGAACACTGAAGCTTTCTTT
cdr3_aa: CASSDGQPMNTEAFF

clone_size: -
v_call: TRBV5-1
d_call: -
j_call: TRBJ2-2
cdr3_nt: TGCGCCAGCAGAGGCTCGAACACCGGGGAGCTGTTTTTT
cdr3_aa: CASRGSNTGELFF

clone_size: few
v_call: TRBV2
d_call: -
j_call: TRBJ2-1
cdr3_nt: TGTGCCAGCAGTGTCGACAGTTACAATGAGCAGTTCTTC
cdr3_aa: CASSVDSYNEQFF

clone_size: few
v_call: TRBV7-2
d_call: TRBD1
j_call: TRBJ2-7
cdr3_nt: TGTGCCAGCAGCACATGGGACAGGACCTACGAGCAGTACTTC
cdr3_aa: CASSTWDRTYEQYF

clone_size: once
v_call: TRBV6-6
d_call: -
j_call: TRBJ1-2
cdr3_nt: TGTGCCAGCAGTTCCATCTCTCGGTCCTACACCTTC
cdr3_aa: CASSSISRSYTF

clone_size: -
v_call: TRBV7-9
d_call: -
j_call: TRBJ2-3
cdr3_nt: TGTGCCAGCGGGAGTGGTGGGGATACGCAGTATTTT
cdr3_aa: CASGSGGDTQYF

clone_size: -
v_call: TRBV5-4
d_call: TRBD2
j_call: TRBJ2-7
cdr3_nt: TGTGCCAGCAGCTTGGCACTCGGGACTAGCGGATACGAGCAGTACTTC
cdr3_aa: CASSLALGTSGYEQYF

clone_size: -
v_call: TRBV7-2
d_call: -
j_call: TRBJ1-5
cdr3_nt: TGTGCCAGCAGCTTAGTATCGGCCCAGCCCCAGCATTTT
cdr3_aa: CASSLVSAQPQHF

clone_size: few
v_call: TRBV10-3
d_call: -
j_call: TRBJ2-3
cdr3_nt: TGTGCCATCAGTGACAGGGGCGGGGATACGCAGTATTTT
cdr3_aa: CAISDRGGDTQYF

clone_size: -
v_call: TRBV29-1
d_call: TRBD2
j_call: TRBJ2-1
cdr3_nt: TGCAGCGTTGGACTGACTAGCGGAGGCAATGAGCAGTTCTTC
cdr3_aa: CSVGLTSGGNEQFF

clone_size: -
v_call: TRBV28
d_call: TRBD2
j_call: TRBJ2-1
cdr3_nt: TGTGCCAGCAGTCTAGCGGGGTTTTACAATGAGCAGTTCTTC
cdr3_aa: CASSLAGFYNEQFF

clone_size: few
v_call: TRBV6-5
d_call: -
j_call: TRBJ1-5
cdr3_nt: TGTGCCAGCAAAAAGTCGGGGGGTAATCAGCCCCAGCATTTT
cdr3_aa: CASKKSGGNQPQHF

clone_size: -
v_call: TRBV7-2
d_call: -
j_call: TRBJ1-2
cdr3_nt: TGTGCCAGCAGCTTAGATAGCAGCCAAGGGGGCTACACCTTC
cdr3_aa: CASSLDSSQGGYTF

clone_size: -
v_call: TRBV18
d_call: -
j_call: TRBJ2-5
cdr3_nt: TGTGCCAGCTCACCATTAGTGGGCCCGGGCGAACAGACCCAGTACTTC
cdr3_aa: CASSPLVGPGEQTQYF

clone_size: -
v_call: TRBV6-5
d_call: TRBD1
j_call: TRBJ2-1
cdr3_nt: TGTGCCAGCAGTTCGACCGGGACAGGGTGGTTCTTC
cdr3_aa: CASSSTGTGWFF

clone_size: few
v_call: TRBV7-8
d_call: -
j_call: TRBJ2-1
cdr3_nt: TGTGCCAGCAGCTTAGGACTAGACTCCTACAATGAGCAGTTCTTC
cdr3_aa: CASSLGLDSYNEQFF

clone_size: many
v_call: TRBV7-9
d_call: -
j_call: TRBJ1-4
cdr3_nt: TGTGCCAGCAGCTCAGTCCCCGGTGAAAAACTGTTTTTT
cdr3_aa: CASSSVPGEKLFF

clone_size: -
v_call: TRBV10-3
d_call: -
j_call: TRBJ1-2
cdr3_nt: TGTGCCATCAGTGGACGGGAAGCTAACTATGGCTACACCTTC
cdr3_aa: CAISGREANYGYTF

clone_size: few
v_call: TRBV28
d_call: -
j_call: TRBJ2-1
cdr3_nt: TGTGCCAGCAGTTTACGGTATAGCGGTCTGTTCTTC
cdr3_aa: CASSLRYSGLFF

clone_size: -
v_call: TRBV5-1
d_call: TRBD2
j_call: TRBJ2-3
cdr3_nt: TGCGCCAGCAGCTTGGCCGGGACTAGCGAGAAAAGCACAGATACGCAGTATTTT
cdr3_aa: CASSLAGTSEKSTDTQYF

clone_size: -
v_call: TRBV9
d_call: -
j_call: TRBJ2-3
cdr3_nt: TGTGCCAGCAGCGTAGCGGAGGTAGCTACAGATACGCAGTATTTT
cdr3_aa: CASSVAEVATDTQYF

clone_size: -
v_call: TRBV10-3
d_call: -
j_call: TRBJ2-5
cdr3_nt: TGTGCCATCAGTCGGGTGGGGGCGGAGGAGACCCAGTACTTC
cdr3_aa: CAISRVGAEETQYF

clone_size: -
v_call: TRBV28
d_call: -
j_call: TRBJ2-7
cdr3_nt: TGTGCCAGCAGTACAGCCTACGAGCAGTACTTC
cdr3_aa: CASSTAYEQYF

clone_size: few
v_call: TRBV7-8
d_call: -
j_call: TRBJ1-1
cdr3_nt: TGTGCCAGCAGCTACTATGCCAGGAAGAACACTGAAGCTTTCTTT
cdr3_aa: CASSYYARKNTEAFF

clone_size: few
v_call: TRBV7-3
d_call: TRBD1
j_call: TRBJ1-4
cdr3_nt: TGTGCCAGCAGTCCGACAGGGCTGATAGGTGAAAAACTGTTTTTT
cdr3_aa: CASSPTGLIGEKLFF

clone_size: few
v_call: TRBV29-1
d_call: TRBD1
j_call: TRBJ1-3
cdr3_nt: TGCAGCGGCAGGGGGAGAGGGCCGGAGAACACCATATATTTT
cdr3_aa: CSGRGRGPENTIYF

clone_size: few
v_call: TRBV29-1
d_call: TRBD2
j_call: TRBJ2-5
cdr3_nt: TGCAGCGTTAGCTCAATGAGCGGGAGGGAGACCCAGTACTTC
cdr3_aa: CSVSSMSGRETQYF

clone_size: few
v_call: TRBV7-9
d_call: -
j_call: TRBJ2-1
cdr3_nt: TGTGCCAGCAGCTTCACTGGACAATACGAGCAGTTCTTC
cdr3_aa: CASSFTGQYEQFF

clone_size: few
v_call: TRBV4-3
d_call: TRBD1
j_call: TRBJ2-1
cdr3_nt: TGCGCCAGCAGCCTGACAGGGATTAACTACAATGAGCAGTTCTTC
cdr3_aa: CASSLTGINYNEQFF

clone_size: few
v_call: TRBV7-9
d_call: -
j_call: TRBJ2-1
cdr3_nt: TGTGCCAGCAGCTTAGGGGGAGCTCATGAGCAGTTCTTC
cdr3_aa: CASSLGGAHEQFF

clone_size: -
v_call: TRBV5-4
d_call: -
j_call: TRBJ2-1
cdr3_nt: TGTGCCAGCAGCTTTAGGGGGGACTCCTACAATGAGCAGTTCTTC
cdr3_aa: CASSFRGDSYNEQFF

clone_size: -
v_call: TRBV18
d_call: TRBD2
j_call: TRBJ2-1
cdr3_nt: TGTGCCAGCTCACAAGGACTAGCGGAGGCCAATGAGCAGTTCTTC
cdr3_aa: CASSQGLAEANEQFF

clone_size: -
v_call: TRBV18
d_call: -
j_call: TRBJ2-5
cdr3_nt: TGTGCCAGCTCACCACCGGGACTCCGCGGTGAGACCCAGTACTTC
cdr3_aa: CASSPPGLRGETQYF

clone_size: -
v_call: TRBV5-6
d_call: -
j_call: TRBJ2-3
cdr3_nt: TGTGCCAGCAGCGGCTGGGGGCGGGCCACAGATACGCAGTATTTT
cdr3_aa: CASSGWGRATDTQYF

clone_size: -
v_call: TRBV14
d_call: -
j_call: TRBJ1-1
cdr3_nt: TGTGCCAGCAGCCAAGATCGGAGGGAACTGATGAACACTGAAGCTTTCTTT
cdr3_aa: CASSQDRRELMNTEAFF

clone_size: once
v_call: TRBV20-1
d_call: -
j_call: TRBJ2-3
cdr3_nt: TGCAGTGCTAGAGGAAGGGATACGCAGTATTTT
cdr3_aa: CSARGRDTQYF

clone_size: few
v_call: TRBV10-3
d_call: -
j_call: TRBJ1-3
cdr3_nt: TGTGCCATCAGTGAGAGGGCAGGGGTATTCTCTGGAAACACCATATATTTT
cdr3_aa: CAISERAGVFSGNTIYF

clone_size: -
v_call: TRBV7-2
d_call: -
j_call: TRBJ1-2
cdr3_nt: TGTGCCAGCAGCTCACGTAGAGGTCGTTCAAGCGGTGGCTACACCTTC
cdr3_aa: CASSSRRGRSSGGYTF

clone_size: few
v_call: TRBV4-1
d_call: TRBD1
j_call: TRBJ1-5
cdr3_nt: TGCGCCAGCAGCCCAGGAGCGGGACAGGGCAATAGGCCCCAGCATTTT
cdr3_aa: CASSPGAGQGNRPQHF

clone_size: many
v_call: TRBV21-1
d_call: -
j_call: TRBJ2-1
cdr3_nt: TGTGCCAGCAGTCCCAGCGGGAGATTCGGAGTTATAGTCCATGAGCAGTTCTTC
cdr3_aa: CASSPSGRFGVIVHEQFF

clone_size: -
v_call: TRBV27
d_call: -
j_call: TRBJ2-7
cdr3_nt: TGTGCCAGCAGTCTTCAAACGGGGCCCTACGAGCAGTACTTC
cdr3_aa: CASSLQTGPYEQYF

clone_size: few
v_call: TRBV7-2
d_call: TRBD2
j_call: TRBJ2-5
cdr3_nt: TGTGCCAGCAGCGGATGGACTAGCAGGAACCAAGAGACCCAGTACTTC
cdr3_aa: CASSGWTSRNQETQYF

clone_size: few
v_call: TRBV7-9
d_call: TRBD1
j_call: TRBJ2-7
cdr3_nt: TGTGCCAGCAGCTTACAGACAGGGGGAGCCTACGAGCAGTACTTC
cdr3_aa: CASSLQTGGAYEQYF

clone_size: -
v_call: TRBV9
d_call: TRBD1
j_call: TRBJ2-1
cdr3_nt: TGTGCCAGCAGCGCATCGACAGGGGTTATTGAGCAGTTCTTC
cdr3_aa: CASSASTGVIEQFF

clone_size: few
v_call: TRBV25-1
d_call: -
j_call: TRBJ2-6
cdr3_nt: TGTGCCAGCAGTCTTAACTCTGGGGCCAACGTCCTGACTTTC
cdr3_aa: CASSLNSGANVLTF

clone_size: -
v_call: TRBV7-2
d_call: -
j_call: TRBJ2-5
cdr3_nt: TGTGCCAGCAGCTTGCGGAGACGGGAGACCCAGTACTTC
cdr3_aa: CASSLRRRETQYF

clone_size: -
v_call: TRBV7-2
d_call: -
j_call: TRBJ2-7
cdr3_nt: TGTGCCAGCAGCCGCCGACGTGGAGACAGTTCCTACGAGCAGTACTTC
cdr3_aa: CASSRRRGDSSYEQYF

clone_size: -
v_call: TRBV9
d_call: -
j_call: TRBJ2-2
cdr3_nt: TGTGCCAGCAGCGTTGAGGGGGGCTCCGGGGAGCTGTTTTTT
cdr3_aa: CASSVEGGSGELFF

clone_size: -
v_call: TRBV7-8
d_call: -
j_call: TRBJ2-6
cdr3_nt: TGTGCCAGCAGCTTAAGTATAGGGGCCAACGTCCTGACTTTC
cdr3_aa: CASSLSIGANVLTF

clone_size: few
v_call: TRBV5-1
d_call: TRBD2
j_call: TRBJ2-1
cdr3_nt: TGCGCCAGCAGCTTGGTGGCGGGAGGGCCGGAGCAGTTCTTC
cdr3_aa: CASSLVAGGPEQFF

clone_size: few
v_call: TRBV28
d_call: -
j_call: TRBJ2-7
cdr3_nt: TGTGCCAGTGGTCAGGGAATCTACGAGCAGTACTTC
cdr3_aa: CASGQGIYEQYF

clone_size: -
v_call: TRBV18
d_call: -
j_call: TRBJ2-3
cdr3_nt: TGTGCCAGCTCACACACTCGTTCTCCTAGCACAGATACGCAGTATTTT
cdr3_aa: CASSHTRSPSTDTQYF